Listed below are T cell receptor beta chains from one sample, sequenced in a study of blood T cell dynamics during melanoma immunotherapy. The repertoire was sequenced with immunoSEQ multiplex PCR; TCRdb's copy has only in-frame clones and lacks some. The table lists about 11,000 clones, roughly 90% of them singletons. The sequencing here drew on blood, taken from a patient treated with checkpoint blockade. All receptors come from a human donor with melanoma. Both conserved end residues are part of each CDR3. The D gene is left open where the match is weak. Rows give clone size only sometimes, using once, few, many, or a class for an expanded clone.

J,V,size,D,DNA,CDR3
TRBJ1-2,TRBV28,.,.,TGTGCCAGCAGTTTCGAGAGCTATGGCTACACCTTC,CASSFESYGYTF
TRBJ2-3,TRBV7-2,.,.,TGTGCCAGCAGCTCGGCGGGCCCCCCGGGGGATACGCAGTATTTT,CASSSAGPPGDTQYF
TRBJ2-7,TRBV7-8,.,TRBD2,TGTGCCAGCAGCTTAGGAGGACTAGCGGGAACCTCCTACGAGCAGTACTTC,CASSLGGLAGTSYEQYF
TRBJ1-2,TRBV27,.,.,TGTGCCACCCTCCGGGGGGGGTATGGCTACACCTTC,CATLRGGYGYTF
TRBJ1-2,TRBV15,few,TRBD1,TGTGCCACCACGAAAGGGGGGGGACAGGCGAGTGGCGGCTACACCTTC,CATTKGGGQASGGYTF
TRBJ1-4,TRBV11-2,.,.,TGTGCCAGCAGCTTAGGGCAGGGGTCGAATGAAAAACTGTTTTTT,CASSLGQGSNEKLFF
TRBJ1-1,TRBV29-1,.,.,TGCAGCGTTGGGTCCAGGAAGATGAACACTGAAGCTTTCTTT,CSVGSRKMNTEAFF
TRBJ1-5,TRBV11-1,.,.,TGTGCCAGCAGTCCCCGGGCCGACAATCAGCCCCAGCATTTT,CASSPRADNQPQHF
TRBJ2-5,TRBV27,.,.,TGTGCCAGCGCCCTTGGGGCAGGGATGGGAGAGACCCAGTACTTC,CASALGAGMGETQYF
TRBJ2-7,TRBV5-1,once,.,TGCGCCAGCAGCTTGTCTGCCGGGGCTAGCGTGAGCTCCTACGAGCAGTACTTC,CASSLSAGASVSSYEQYF
TRBJ2-2,TRBV2,.,.,TGTGCCAGCCTGGGTGGAGGCACGAACACCGGGGAGCTGTTTTTT,CASLGGGTNTGELFF
TRBJ2-3,TRBV2,.,.,TGTGCCAGCAGCCTAAGCACAGATACGCAGTATTTT,CASSLSTDTQYF
TRBJ2-5,TRBV5-1,.,.,TGCGCCAGCAGCCTCCAAGAGACCCAGTACTTC,CASSLQETQYF
TRBJ2-6,TRBV9,.,TRBD1,TGTGCCAGCAGCGTAGGTAAGGGGGCGACCAACGTCCTGACTTTC,CASSVGKGATNVLTF
TRBJ2-4,TRBV28,few,.,TGTGCCAGCAGCCCCCTTGGGGCCCGGTACAAAAACATTCAGTACTTC,CASSPLGARYKNIQYF
TRBJ2-6,TRBV19,.,.,TGTGCCAGTAGTCCCTACGGCTCTGGGGCCAACGTCCTGACTTTC,CASSPYGSGANVLTF
TRBJ2-3,TRBV9,.,.,TGTGCCAGCAGCGTAGCGGCGAGCTTCGGCACAGATACGCAGTATTTT,CASSVAASFGTDTQYF
TRBJ1-1,TRBV28,.,.,TGTGCCAGCAGTTTGGAGACAGGTATGAACACTGAAGCTTTCTTT,CASSLETGMNTEAFF
TRBJ2-7,TRBV19,.,TRBD2,TGTGCCAGTAGTAAGACTAGCGGAGGGAGCTCCTACGAGCAGTACTTC,CASSKTSGGSSYEQYF
TRBJ2-5,TRBV19,.,.,TGTGCCAGTAGCCCGATTGGGGGTCACCTCGGGGAGACCCAGTACTTC,CASSPIGGHLGETQYF
TRBJ2-5,TRBV19,.,TRBD2,TGTGCCAGTAGTGCGCGACTAGCGGGAGGGCAAGAGACCCAGTACTTC,CASSARLAGGQETQYF
TRBJ1-3,TRBV28,.,TRBD1,TGTGCCAGCAGCTGGGGCGCAGGACAGGGCGCTTCGAGGGGAAACACCATATATTTT,CASSWGAGQGASRGNTIYF
TRBJ2-6,TRBV5-6,.,TRBD1,TGTGCCAGCAGCCCGCAGGGGGCTGGGGCCAACGTCCTGACTTTC,CASSPQGAGANVLTF
TRBJ2-5,TRBV5-1,.,TRBD2,TGCGCCAGCAGCCCAGGACTAGCGGTGGGGGAGACCCAGTACTTC,CASSPGLAVGETQYF
TRBJ2-1,TRBV2,.,.,TGTGCCAGCAGTGAAAGGGCCCCCAGCTCCTACAATGAGCAGTTCTTC,CASSERAPSSYNEQFF
TRBJ2-7,TRBV11-2,.,.,TGTGCCAGCAGCCTCTGGGGTCTGGGGGTCTCCGAGCAGTACTTC,CASSLWGLGVSEQYF
TRBJ1-1,TRBV5-6,.,.,TGTGCCAGCAGCTTGGGTCCGGATCGGGTAGCACTGGGAGCTTTCTTT,CASSLGPDRVALGAFF
TRBJ2-1,TRBV12-5,once,.,TGTGCTAGTGGTTTGGGGGGCCTAGCGGAGCAGTTCTTC,CASGLGGLAEQFF
TRBJ1-4,TRBV6-5,.,.,TGTGCCAGCAGTTACGGGCTCCCGGATGAAAAACTGTTTTTT,CASSYGLPDEKLFF
TRBJ2-7,TRBV27,.,TRBD1,TGTGCCAGCAGCCCGACAGGGAGCTCCTACGAGCAGTACTTC,CASSPTGSSYEQYF
TRBJ2-1,TRBV5-1,.,TRBD2,TGCGCCAGCAGCCCAAGACTAGCGGGAGGCCACCCACTCGAGCAGTTCTTC,CASSPRLAGGHPLEQFF
TRBJ1-3,TRBV6-5,.,.,TGTGCCAGCGCGTGGGGAAACACCATATATTTT,CASAWGNTIYF
TRBJ2-6,TRBV28,.,.,TGTGCCAGCGCTACGGGTTACTCTGGGGCCAACGTCCTGACTTTC,CASATGYSGANVLTF
TRBJ2-5,TRBV29-1,.,.,TGCAGCGTTGAACCCGGGGACCACCAAGAGACCCAGTACTTC,CSVEPGDHQETQYF
TRBJ1-1,TRBV19,.,.,TGTGCCAGTAGAGGGACGGACCTGAACACTGAAGCTTTCTTT,CASRGTDLNTEAFF
TRBJ1-1,TRBV7-9,.,.,TGTGCCAGCAGCTCACCGGGACATCGGGTGGGCACTGAAGCTTTCTTT,CASSSPGHRVGTEAFF
TRBJ2-7,TRBV7-8,.,.,TGTGCCAGCAGCTTAGGAGGGGGGGCTAGCCGCTACGAGCAGTACTTC,CASSLGGGASRYEQYF
TRBJ2-5,TRBV19,.,.,TGTGCCAGTAGTTGGGGGGCAGGGGATCAAGAGACCCAGTACTTC,CASSWGAGDQETQYF
TRBJ2-7,TRBV28,.,.,TGTGCCAGCAGCCGCGGGGTAGCGGCCTATTCCTACGAGCAGTACTTC,CASSRGVAAYSYEQYF
TRBJ2-4,TRBV5-6,.,.,TGTGCCAGCAGCAAGCGGACGGCCCTAGCCAAAAACATTCAGTACTTC,CASSKRTALAKNIQYF
TRBJ2-1,TRBV28,.,.,TGTGCCAGCAGTTCGGGGACCCACAATGAGCAGTTCTTC,CASSSGTHNEQFF
TRBJ1-2,TRBV28,.,TRBD1,TGTGCCAGCAGTTTACCCACAGGGGCGAGGGGCTACACCTTC,CASSLPTGARGYTF
TRBJ2-1,TRBV28,.,.,TGTGCCAGCAGTTTCCGGCCGGAGAATGAGCAGTTCTTC,CASSFRPENEQFF
TRBJ1-1,TRBV5-5,.,.,TGTGCCAGCACCAGACAGGTGGGTACTGAAGCTTTCTTT,CASTRQVGTEAFF
TRBJ2-2,TRBV11-2,once,.,TGTGCCAGCAGCTTAGTCGGGGCCGGGGAGCTGTTTTTT,CASSLVGAGELFF
TRBJ2-3,TRBV7-6,.,.,TGTGCCAGCAGCCACGGACTTGCAGATACGCAGTATTTT,CASSHGLADTQYF
TRBJ2-1,TRBV4-2,.,TRBD2,TGTGCCAGCAGCCAAGTTGGGCTAGCGGGAGGGGCTGAGCAGTTCTTC,CASSQVGLAGGAEQFF
TRBJ2-7,TRBV6-1,once,.,TGTGCCACCACCCGACAGGGAGGGTACGAGCAGTACTTC,CATTRQGGYEQYF
TRBJ2-3,TRBV5-1,.,TRBD1,TGCGCCAGCAGCTTGGAAAGACAGGGAGATACGCAGTATTTT,CASSLERQGDTQYF